This T cell receptor beta chain was sequenced for a study of T cells after somatic rescue of genetic block. Generated by immunoSEQ multiplex PCR, the TCRdb table keeps only in-frame clones and is missing some. The data hold some 74,000 clones, with roughly 88% observed a single time. This CDR3 is 13 amino acids long. CDR1 is LGHNA, CDR2 YNFKEQ, per germline. The V and J ends lost 5 bases and 5 bases respectively, with 13 bases between them. The source of this sequence is a man aged 30-40 years. The sequenced sample consisted of peripheral blood mononuclear cells (PBMCs). The chain combines TRBV4-2 with TRBJ2-7, with D perhaps TRBD1 (6 bases). The CDR3 region has the DNA TGTGCCAGCAGCAAACCGACAGGCGACGAGCAGTACTTC. This translates into CASSKPTGDEQYF.